This passage covers 6 T cell receptor beta chains from one sample sequenced in a study of CD8+CD57+ T cells in acquired aplastic anemia. Profiling of TCR beta VDJ combinations and CDR3 sequences used genomic DNA as template. Using its own MiXCR run on the reads, TCRdb lists one record per CDR3 protein. The data show about 200,000 distinct CDR3 sequences, almost 35% seen once. The sample was sorted CD4+, CD8+, or CD8+CD57+ T cells (not recorded which) from PBMCs. The receptors come from a human donor in good health, serving as a control.

On this clonotype: A read error may be the cause here, since a much bigger clone is one base away. Given the absence of the conserved phenylalanine or tryptophan at the CDR3 end, a read error is likely. This chain uses TRBV5-1 with TRBJ2-7; D gene uncertain. There are 13 residues in the CDR3. Trimming removed 0 bases from V and 6 bases from J, with 10 bases in between. Germline V gene data show CDR1 as SGHRS and CDR2 as YFSETQ. Here the CDR3 reads CASSLAGRSEQYL. DNA for the CDR3: TGCGCCAGCAGCTTGGCAGGCAGAAGCGAGCAGTACCTC.

This clonotype showed up many times. The gene calls are TRBV29-1 and TRBJ2-3; D not certain. Germline V gene data show CDR1 as SQVTM and CDR2 as ANQGSEA. Trimming shortened V by 1 base and J by 0 bases, and 14 bases separated the two germline ends. The CDR3 is 16 residues long. The CDR3: CSVEGARRTSTDTQYF. The CDR3 region has the DNA TGCAGCGTTGAAGGAGCTCGGCGTACTAGCACAGATACGCAGTATTTT.

This clonotype has ten or more counts. The rearrangement joins TRBV12-3 or TRBV12-4 to TRBJ1-1; D uncertain. This CDR3 region has 14 residues. V lost 2 bases and J lost 0, with 7 bases in between. CDR3 DNA sequence: TGTGCCAGCAGTTTAAGGGCCGTGAACACTGAAGCTTTCTTT. This translates into CASSLRAVNTEAFF.

This chain connects TRBV20-1 to TRBJ2-1; TRBD2 might be the D (6 bases). The length of the CDR3 is 16 residues. The ends were cut back, 5 bases at V and 0 bases at J, with 17 bases in the middle. CDR1 and CDR2 from the germline V gene are DFQATT and SNEGSKA (reference sequence). The CDR3 here is CSASAVAVSSYNEQFF. The CDR3 nucleotides read TGCAGTGCTTCGGCCGTAGCGGTAAGCTCCTACAATGAGCAGTTCTTC.

The chain has TRBV5-1 and TRBJ2-3; either TRBD1 or TRBD2 may fit D (5 bases each). Trimming shortened V by 3 bases and J by 4 bases, and 21 bases separated the two germline ends. This CDR3 is built from 17 residues. Germline CDR1 and CDR2: SGHRS and YFSETQ. The CDR3 DNA is TGCGCCAGCAGCTCCGAGCCGGGACCAGTTGTCCCAGATACGCAGTATTTT. As protein: CASSSEPGPVVPDTQYF.

The chain joins TRBV29-1 to TRBJ2-1; D unclear. V shed 4 bases and J shed 5 bases, with 21 bases lying between them. Germline lookup yields CDR1 SQVTM and CDR2 ANQGSEA. The CDR3 spans 16 residues. CDR3 region: CSVGTSKWAYNNEQFF. The CDR3 DNA follows: TGCAGCGTTGGAACGAGTAAGTGGGCTTATAACAATGAGCAGTTCTTC.